Presented here are 8 T cell receptor beta chains from one specimen sequenced in a study of shared clonotypes between healthy human individuals. The assay was immunoSEQ multiplex PCR, and TCRdb's table has in-frame clones only and misses some. This sample yields tens of thousands of clones, of which roughly two thirds are seen a single time; roughly 49% belongs to the top ten. Sequencing was done on a sample of memory CD8+ T cells sorted from blood. Indicated subset: CD45RO+ cells pooled with CCR7-negative TemRA cells. Receptors were obtained from a man in his thirties or forties in good health.

This clone was seen a handful of times. The chain couples TRBV7-9 to TRBJ1-2; D is undetermined. The CDR3 has 15 residues. Trimming took 5 bases from V and 0 from J, leaving 13 bases between them. Per the germline V gene, CDR1 is SEHNR and CDR2 is FQNEAQ (reference sequence). The CDR3 DNA reads as TGTGCCAGCAGCCCTCGGACGGACCCTAACTATGGCTACACCTTC. This codes for CASSPRTDPNYGYTF.

This chain joins TRBV6-6 and TRBJ1-1; tentatively, D is TRBD1 (6 bases). CDR1 and CDR2 (germline): MNHNY, SVGAGI (reference sequence). Trimming removed 6 bases from V and 1 base from J, with 12 bases in between. The CDR3 extends over 14 amino acids. The CDR3 sequence is CASRTGSRNTEAFF. The CDR3 DNA reads as TGTGCCAGCAGAACAGGGTCCAGGAACACTGAAGCTTTCTTT.

V usage is TRBV6-5 and J usage is TRBJ1-5; TRBD1 is a possible D gene (5 bases). The germline gives CDR1 MNHEY, CDR2 SVGAGI. This CDR3 has 15 amino acids. V shed 2 bases and J shed 0 bases, with 8 bases lying between them. Here the CDR3 DNA reads TGTGCCAGCAGTTACGGGGCACATAGCAATCAGCCCCAGCATTTT. Its protein product is CASSYGAHSNQPQHF.

This rearrangement joins TRBV28 to TRBJ2-7; 7 bases are shared with TRBD1. This CDR3 region has 13 residues. The germline CDR1 and CDR2 sequences are MDHEN and SYDVKM. V dropped 10 bases and J dropped 3; count of bases not matched to a gene: 9. The CDR3 region has the DNA TGTGCCACCGATAGGGGGCGATACTACGAGCAGTACTTC. Translation: CATDRGRYYEQYF.

V and J are TRBV11-2 and TRBJ2-1, with 9 bases that match TRBD2. Losses at the gene ends were 6 bases for V and 0 bases for J; bases not matched to a gene: 9. Germline V gene sequence: CDR1 SGHAT, CDR2 FQNNGV. This CDR3 has 17 residues. The CDR3 loop is CASRRAGGANSYNEQFF. The CDR3 coding sequence is TGTGCCAGCAGGAGGGCGGGGGGGGCAAACTCCTACAATGAGCAGTTCTTC.

The rearrangement joins TRBV28 to TRBJ2-7, with 8 bases that match TRBD1. The CDR3 consists of 17 residues. Germline loops: CDR1 MDHEN, CDR2 SYDVKM. V was pared by 1 base and J by 3 bases, with 11 bases of the junction left unmatched. CDR3 DNA: TGTGCCAGCAGTTTATTAATTGACAGGGGCCTACACTACGAGCAGTACTTC. This gives the protein CASSLLIDRGLHYEQYF.

This clone was recorded a few times. The chain recombines TRBV25-1 with TRBJ2-5, with D maybe TRBD1 (6 bases). Germline V lookup: CDR1 MGHDK, CDR2 SYGVNS. The CDR3 has 15 residues. Trimming removed 5 bases at V and 5 bases at J, with 18 bases between. CDR3 nucleotide sequence: TGTGCCAGCAGTACCGAGGGGGTAGGTAGGGAGACCCAGTACTTC. The encoded protein is CASSTEGVGRETQYF. Complete variable domain (other parts from reference TRBV25-1 and TRBJ2-5): EADIYQTPRYLVIGTGKKITLECSQTMGHDKMYWYQQDPGMELHLIHYSYGVNSTEKGDLSSESTVSRIRTEHFPLTLESARPSHTSQYLCASSTEGVGRETQYFGPGTRLLVL.

As regards this clone: Being one base from a much bigger clone, this may be a read error. The V and J genes are TRBV9 and TRBJ1-1; the D gene is possibly TRBD1 (5 bases). The CDR3 covers 13 residues. Trimming pared 4 bases from V and 1 base from J, leaving 8 bases between. Germline assignment: CDR1 SGDLS and CDR2 YYNGEE. As DNA, the CDR3 is TGTGCCAGCAGCATAGGGGAGAACACTGAAGCTTTCTTT. Translation: CASSIGENTEAFF.